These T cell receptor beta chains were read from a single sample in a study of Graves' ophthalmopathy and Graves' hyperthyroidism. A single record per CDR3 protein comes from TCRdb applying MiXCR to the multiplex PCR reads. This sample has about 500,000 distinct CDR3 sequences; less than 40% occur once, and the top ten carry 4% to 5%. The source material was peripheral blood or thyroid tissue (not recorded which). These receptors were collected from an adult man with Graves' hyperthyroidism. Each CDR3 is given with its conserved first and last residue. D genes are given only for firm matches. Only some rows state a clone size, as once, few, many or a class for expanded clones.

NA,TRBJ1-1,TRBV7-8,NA,CASISQGMNTEAFF,TGTGCCAGCATCTCACAGGGAATGAACACTGAAGCTTTCTTT
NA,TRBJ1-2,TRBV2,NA,CASSIGGIDYGYTF,TGTGCCAGCAGTATAGGGGGAATTGACTATGGCTACACCTTC
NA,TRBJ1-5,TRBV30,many,CAWSRWRGGDQPQHF,TGTGCCTGGAGTCGTTGGAGGGGAGGGGACCAGCCCCAGCATTTT
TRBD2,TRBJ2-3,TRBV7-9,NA,CASSLNSGRLEDTQYF,TGTGCCAGCAGCTTAAATAGCGGGAGGTTGGAGGATACGCAGTATTTT
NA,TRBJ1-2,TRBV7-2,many,CASSLNRDFYGYTF,TGTGCCAGCAGTTTGAACAGGGATTTCTATGGCTACACCTTC
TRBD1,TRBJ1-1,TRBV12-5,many,CASGLGTGVSEAFF,TGTGCTAGTGGTTTGGGGACAGGGGTTAGTGAAGCTTTCTTT
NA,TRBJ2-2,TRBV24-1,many,CATHASSRGPTNTEELFF,TGTGCCACCCACGCCTCCTCTAGAGGACCTACGAACACCGAGGAGCTGTTTTTT
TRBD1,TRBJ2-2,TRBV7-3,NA,CASSTGTGPTGELFF,TGTGCCAGCAGTACCGGGACAGGGCCTACCGGGGAGCTGTTTTTT
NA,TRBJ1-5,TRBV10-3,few,CALTGISNQPQHF,TGTGCCTTGACTGGTATTAGCAATCAGCCCCAGCATTTT
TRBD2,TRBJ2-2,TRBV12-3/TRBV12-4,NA,CASTREGYTGELFF,TGTGCCAGCACCCGGGAGGGGTACACCGGGGAGCTGTTTTTT
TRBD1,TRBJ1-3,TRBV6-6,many,CASSFDRGMTGNTIYF,TGTGCCAGCAGCTTCGACAGGGGGATGACTGGAAACACCATATATTTT
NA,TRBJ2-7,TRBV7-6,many,CASSLSLWGEQYF,TGTGCCAGCAGCTTAAGCCTATGGGGCGAGCAGTACTTC
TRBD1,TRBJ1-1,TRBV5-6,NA,CASSLPSGQVGSRTEAFF,TGTGCCAGCAGCTTGCCCTCTGGACAGGTTGGGTCGCGCACTGAAGCTTTCTTT
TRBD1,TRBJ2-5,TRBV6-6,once,CASSAWTGGEETQYF,TGTGCCAGCAGTGCCTGGACAGGGGGGGAAGAGACCCAGTACTTC
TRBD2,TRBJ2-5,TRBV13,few,CASSLGGGAVDETQYF,TGTGCCAGCAGCTTGGGCGGGGGGGCAGTGGATGAGACCCAGTACTTC
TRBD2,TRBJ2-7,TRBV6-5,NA,CASSLVGTSGNEQYF,TGTGCCAGCAGCTTAGTCGGGACTAGCGGGAACGAGCAGTACTTC
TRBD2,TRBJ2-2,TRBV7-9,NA,CASSSRGLPTGELFF,TGTGCCAGCAGCTCGAGGGGACTACCTACCGGGGAGCTGTTTTTT
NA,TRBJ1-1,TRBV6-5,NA,CASSRTSRGDTEAFF,TGTGCCAGCAGTCGGACATCTAGGGGGGACACTGAAGCTTTCTTT
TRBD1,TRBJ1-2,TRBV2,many,CASSEGTGVNYGYTF,TGTGCCAGCAGTGAAGGGACAGGGGTTAACTATGGCTACACCTTC
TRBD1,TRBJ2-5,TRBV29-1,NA,CSVWTGGIETQYF,TGCAGCGTTTGGACAGGGGGCATCGAGACCCAGTACTTC
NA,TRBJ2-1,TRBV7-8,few,CASSLQWAAEQFF,TGTGCCAGCAGCTTACAATGGGCCGCGGAGCAGTTCTTC
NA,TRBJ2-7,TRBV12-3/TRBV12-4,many,CASSFTWAGSYEQYF,TGTGCCAGCAGTTTCACGTGGGCAGGGTCCTACGAGCAGTACTTC